These T cell receptor beta chains were read from a single sample in a study of response to subunit inactivated influenza vaccine. TCRdb reanalysed the RT-PCR reads using MiXCR and keeps one entry per CDR3 protein. The sample has around 790,000 distinct CDR3 sequences, 21% seen once. The sequences come from PBMCs from blood, collected approximately 5 days after vaccination. These receptors came from a man aged 45-65 years who received an inactivated influenza vaccine. Both conserved end residues are part of each CDR3. D genes are given only for firm matches. For some rows the clone size is stated as once, few or many, or as a class when expanded; others skip it.

V	size	D	J	CDR3	DNA
TRBV3-1	few	-	TRBJ2-7	CASSHTTGTPYEQYF	TGTGCCAGCAGCCACACTACCGGGACACCCTACGAGCAGTACTTC
TRBV12-3/TRBV12-4	many	TRBD1	TRBJ2-1	CASSDLGTESSYNEQFF	TGTGCCAGCAGCGACCTCGGGACAGAGAGCTCCTACAATGAGCAGTTCTTC
TRBV7-9	few	-	TRBJ2-1	CASSFSTSEQFF	TGTGCCAGCAGCTTTTCGACGAGTGAGCAGTTCTTC
TRBV4-2	-	TRBD1	TRBJ2-2	CASSLGQGPFTGELFF	TGTGCCAGCAGCCTGGGACAGGGGCCTTTCACCGGGGAGCTGTTTTTT
TRBV5-1	few	-	TRBJ1-4	CASSLVAGSGEKLFF	TGCGCCAGCAGCTTGGTGGCAGGCTCTGGGGAAAAACTGTTTTTT
TRBV5-1	many	TRBD2	TRBJ2-1	CASTQGIAGAHNEQFF	TGCGCCAGCACCCAAGGGATAGCGGGAGCCCACAATGAGCAGTTCTTC
TRBV12-3/TRBV12-4	-	-	TRBJ1-1	CASSYGLQGLNTEAFF	TGTGCCAGCAGTTACGGTTTACAGGGACTGAACACTGAAGCTTTCTTT
TRBV6-1	-	TRBD2	TRBJ2-3	CATALGSGSADTQYF	TGTGCTACCGCTCTCGGTAGCGGGAGTGCAGATACGCAGTATTTT
TRBV12-3/TRBV12-4	-	TRBD2	TRBJ2-5	CASRPGTSGSSQETQYF	TGTGCCAGCAGGCCCGGGACTAGCGGGAGTTCCCAAGAGACCCAGTACTTC
TRBV20-1	-	-	TRBJ2-7	CSAEEGYEQYF	TGCAGTGCTGAGGAGGGCTACGAGCAGTACTTC
TRBV20-1	many	-	TRBJ1-5	CSAFTPGIRQPQHF	TGCAGTGCTTTTACTCCAGGGATCCGACAGCCCCAGCATTTT
TRBV27	few	TRBD2	TRBJ2-1	CASVTNLAGPYNEQFF	TGTGCCAGCGTTACGAACCTAGCGGGACCCTACAATGAGCAGTTCTTC
TRBV2	many	TRBD1	TRBJ2-7	CATSGQASRQYF	TGTGCCACCTCGGGACAGGCATCACGGCAGTACTTC
TRBV4-1	-	TRBD1	TRBJ2-7	CASSQEVFKGALDEQYF	TGCGCCAGCAGCCAAGAGGTGTTTAAGGGGGCGCTGGACGAGCAGTACTTC
TRBV6-1	-	TRBD2	TRBJ2-7	CASSRGGMAYEQYF	TGTGCCAGCAGTCGGGGGGGAATGGCATACGAGCAGTACTTC
TRBV20-1	-	-	TRBJ1-2	CSARDGGGGAGGYTF	TGCAGTGCTAGAGATGGCGGGGGGGGCGCCGGTGGCTACACCTTC
TRBV6-5	few	-	TRBJ1-2	CASSYDAQGYGYTF	TGTGCCAGCAGTTACGACGCACAGGGCTATGGCTACACCTTC
TRBV9	-	-	TRBJ2-3	CASSVTLLDTQYF	TGTGCCAGCAGCGTAACCCTTCTAGATACGCAGTATTTT
TRBV30	-	TRBD1	TRBJ1-1	CAWSPGGGTEAFF	TGTGCCTGGAGTCCAGGGGGCGGAACTGAAGCTTTCTTT